Given below is one TCR beta chain in context. No antigen is known for it. The CDR3 is 14 amino acids. Germline loops: CDR1 LNHDA, CDR2 SQIVND (reference sequence). V lost 5 bases and J lost 6, with 14 bases in between. Sequenced by immunoSEQ multiplex PCR; TCRdb stores in-frame clones only, minus some. The data contain some 51,000 clones, 70% to 80% of them singletons. The data originate from a study of a mutant IDH1 vaccine in newly diagnosed glioma. On the study more broadly: Pretreatment consisted of radiotherapy, temozolomide, or both, with most receiving both.

This sample's time point: baseline, week 1 (first vaccination visit). The sample's treatment: pre-vaccination baseline after standard-of-care therapy. Diagnosis in the donors showed new WHO grade 3 or 4 astrocytomas that were IDH1-mutant and ATRX-lost. General study points: Pseudoprogression appeared independent of alterations in top peripheral clonotypes.

Sequenced here: PBMCs, sampled from a glioma patient treated with radiotherapy, temozolomide or both. This sequence was found in a woman between 40 and 55 years old with glioma. The rearrangement links TRBV19 to TRBJ1-3; D is possibly TRBD1 (6 bases). Written as DNA, the CDR3 is TGTGCCAGTAGTCGGGGGGGGCGCGTAAACACCATATATTTT. This sequence encodes CASSRGGRVNTIYF. The full variable domain, its missing parts supplied by reference TRBV19 and TRBJ1-3, is DGGITQSPKYLFRKEGQNVTLSCEQNLNHDAMYWYRQDPGQGLRLIYYSQIVNDFQKGDIAEGYSVSREKKESFPLTVTSAQKNPTAFYLCASSRGGRVNTIYFGEGSWLTVV.